Included here is one T cell receptor (beta chain) sequence, with context. Its antigen remains unknown. The sample originates from a study of cytomegalovirus exposure and HLA in healthy donors. Vbeta (60) and Jbeta (13) primers were used in the PCR. TCRdb's copy holds only in-frame clones and misses some; the assay was immunoSEQ multiplex PCR. This table has 110,000 to 150,000 clones, roughly 71% appearing once. Study findings and constraints: Most TCR beta V segments were productive about 87% or about 30% of the time in an earlier analysis. Most TCR sequences were uncommon, yet certain public TCRs appeared in many donors.

This receptor was taken from a man aged 25 to 40 in good health and CMV-seronegative. Sequenced material: PBMCs.

In nucleotides, the CDR3 is TGTGCCAGCAGCCCCGACAGGGGTGAGCAGTTCTTC. Its translation is CASSPDRGEQFF. This chain connects TRBV11-3 to TRBJ2-1; 8 positions match TRBD1. CDR1 is SGHNT, CDR2 YENEEA, per germline. V shed 5 bases and J 9 bases; nucleotides not matched to a gene: 3. The CDR3 extends over 12 amino acids.